The present entry profiles one T cell receptor (beta chain) with its context. This specimen comes from a study of cytomegalovirus exposure and HLA in healthy donors. Study as a whole: Previous work identified around 120 million unique TCR beta sequences from around 170 million T cells.

Use of 60 Vbeta and 13 Jbeta primers characterized the PCR. Profiling relied on immunoSEQ multiplex PCR, and the TCRdb table lists in-frame clones only, not all of them. The data contain 200,000 to 250,000 clones, 60% to 80% of them singletons. The CDR3 spans 15 residues. Germline CDR1 MGHRA, CDR2 YSYEKL. V is TRBV4-1 and J is TRBJ2-5; 7 positions match TRBD2. The J call may be in error: the DNA end matches TRBJ2-7 better. This clonotype originated in a woman in her thirties in good health and CMV-seronegative. Sequencing used PBMCs. CDR3 DNA: TGCGCCAGCAGCCAAGGAGGTGGGGGGGCCTACGAGCAGTACTTC. This translates into CASSQGGGGAYEQYF.